What follows is one T cell receptor beta chain and its context. The antigen is not known. Because the CDR3 is missing its conserved closing phenylalanine or tryptophan, this is likely a read error. The data derive from a study of tumor-infiltrating lymphocytes in primary liver carcinoma. V dropped 5 bases and J dropped 0 bases, with 10 bases sitting between them. The CDR3 totals 13 residues. The V gene's germline CDR1 is GTSNPN and CDR2 SVGIG (reference sequence). Study results and limitations: Merely about 7-25% of top clones occurred in all five tumor regions.

For each extraction, RNA and DNA were obtained together from approximately 20-30 mg of unsorted bulk tissue. TCR beta cDNA was prepared out of approximately 500 ng total RNA by means of a constant-region primer. Three nested multiplex PCR rounds of slightly modified ARM-PCR generated TCR beta libraries. Use of TRBV1-TRBV30 forward primers with a C-beta reverse primer characterized the first two PCR rounds, which lasted around 11 cycles each. TCRdb re-called the multiplex PCR reads through MiXCR, storing one row per CDR3 protein. The sample gives some 51,000 distinct CDR3 sequences, over 70% of which show up once; around 28% is in the top ten.

Material: liver tumor tissue from sampling region 3. Subset denoted: tumor region T3, left-lateral pole. This receptor was taken from a man aged 40-49 years with primary liver carcinoma and hepatitis B virus infection. The V call is TRBV30, the J call TRBJ1-2; the D is unclear. CDR3 DNA: TGTGCCTGGGGTCTTGGATCTAACTATGGCTACACCCTC. Translation gives CAWGLGSNYGYTL.